These 27 T cell receptor beta chains share one sample of origin, sequenced in a study of OX40 agonist ivuxolimab in advanced cancers. Sequenced by immunoSEQ multiplex PCR; TCRdb stores in-frame clones only, minus some. The data show roughly 60,000 clones, about 81% seen once. The sequences come from CD4+ or CD8+ T cells sorted from blood, collected in a trial of the OX40 agonist ivuxolimab. Source of these receptors: an adult with an advanced solid tumor such as melanoma, head and neck, liver or kidney cancer.

The V and J genes are TRBV19 and TRBJ1-1; possible D gene TRBD1, 6 bases. Germline V gives CDR1 LNHDA, CDR2 SQIVND (reference sequence). The CDR3 extends over 14 amino acids. V shed 4 bases and J shed 0 bases, with 9 bases lying between them. DNA for the CDR3: TGTGCCAGTAGTAGGACAGATTTGAACACTGAAGCTTTCTTT. Translated, it gives CASSRTDLNTEAFF. The full variable domain, its missing parts supplied by reference TRBV19 and TRBJ1-1, is DGGITQSPKYLFRKEGQNVTLSCEQNLNHDAMYWYRQDPGQGLRLIYYSQIVNDFQKGDIAEGYSVSREKKESFPLTVTSAQKNPTAFYLCASSRTDLNTEAFFGQGTRLTVV.

V is TRBV9 and J is TRBJ1-6; no clear D. This CDR3 contains 15 residues. Trimming took off 3 bases at V and 7 bases at J, with 14 bases between the two ends. CDR1 SGDLS and CDR2 YYNGEE come from the germline V gene. The CDR3: CASSATGSDNSPLHF. In DNA form, the CDR3 reads TGTGCCAGCAGCGCGACGGGGAGCGACAATTCACCCCTCCACTTT.

This chain joins TRBV20-1 and TRBJ2-3, with no clear D. Per germline, CDR1 DFQATT and CDR2 SNEGSKA (reference sequence). Trimming removed 4 bases from V and 3 bases from J, with 5 bases in between. This CDR3 has 11 residues. The CDR3 reads CSAKQTDTQYF. The CDR3 nucleotides read TGCAGTGCTAAACAGACAGATACGCAGTATTTT.

This clone turned up a few times. This chain joins TRBV5-4 and TRBJ1-2; 9 bases are a match to TRBD1. Unmatched junction bases numbered 1, after V lost 1 base and J lost 6 bases. This CDR3 is built from 13 residues. Germline V gene sequence: CDR1 SGHNT, CDR2 YYREEE (reference sequence). The CDR3 here is CASSLNRGHGYTF. The CDR3 DNA is TGTGCCAGCAGCTTGAACAGGGGGCATGGCTACACCTTC.

This clone rates as medium-sized. V and J are TRBV5-5 and TRBJ2-7, with unresolved D. Trimming cost V 2 bases and J 3 bases, with 3 bases left between them. The CDR3 consists of 11 residues. Per the germline V gene, CDR1 is SGHKS and CDR2 is YYEKEE (reference sequence). The CDR3 sequence is CASSFGYEQYF. In DNA, the CDR3 is TGTGCCAGCAGCTTCGGCTACGAGCAGTACTTC.

The V gene is TRBV19, the J gene TRBJ1-1; D remains ambiguous. Germline V CDR1 and CDR2: LNHDA, SQIVND (reference sequence). This CDR3 contains 14 residues. The V gene lost 4 bases and the J gene lost 1 base, with 10 bases spanning the gap. CDR3 loop: CASSTNLENTEAFF. CDR3 in DNA: TGTGCCAGTAGTACTAATTTGGAGAACACTGAAGCTTTCTTT. The full variable domain, with the rest looked up from reference TRBV19 and TRBJ1-1, is DGGITQSPKYLFRKEGQNVTLSCEQNLNHDAMYWYRQDPGQGLRLIYYSQIVNDFQKGDIAEGYSVSREKKESFPLTVTSAQKNPTAFYLCASSTNLENTEAFFGQGTRLTVV.

The rearrangement uses TRBV10-2 and TRBJ2-5; D not resolved. The V end was cut by 0 bases, the J end by 5 bases, with 7 bases between. The CDR3 has 13 amino acids. From germline, CDR1 is WSHSY and CDR2 SAAADI. CDR3 coding DNA: TGCGCCAGCAGTGAGTCAAGGTTCGAGACCCAGTACTTC. It specifies CASSESRFETQYF.

This clone was detected once. The chain has TRBV28 and TRBJ1-2; D remains unclear. The CDR3 is 18 residues long. V gave up 4 bases and J gave up 4 bases, with 25 bases separating them. Germline lookup yields CDR1 MDHEN and CDR2 SYDVKM. Written as DNA, the CDR3 is TGTGCCAGCAGTTCCAGATTAGACCGACTAACTCGAGGCTATGGCTACACCTTC. Its translation: CASSSRLDRLTRGYGYTF.

The chain employs TRBV7-3 and TRBJ2-1; the D gene is possibly TRBD2 (7 bases). CDR3 length: 13 residues. The germline gives CDR1 SGHTA, CDR2 FQGTGA. Trimming removed 2 bases from V and 9 bases from J, with 11 bases in between. The DNA for the CDR3 is TGTGCCAGCAGCTTACAGGGAGGGGGTGAGCAGTTCTTC. This codes for CASSLQGGGEQFF.

The chain has TRBV10-3 and TRBJ1-1; 8 bases map to TRBD1. Germline CDR1 ENHRY, CDR2 SYGVKD. J lost 2 bases, V lost 5 bases, and 4 bases had no gene match. CDR3 length: 14 amino acids. The CDR3 loop is CAISSGQGNTEAFF. The CDR3 DNA reads as TGTGCCATCAGTAGTGGACAGGGAAACACTGAAGCTTTCTTT.

J is TRBJ2-3 and V is TRBV5-6; the D gene is possibly TRBD1 (6 bases). Trimming took 3 bases from V and 0 from J, leaving 17 bases between them. The CDR3 contains 17 residues. Germline V gives CDR1 SGHDT, CDR2 YYEEEE. CDR3 residues: CASSSTLQGESTDTQYF. The CDR3 coding sequence is TGTGCCAGCAGCTCAACTCTACAGGGAGAGAGCACAGATACGCAGTATTTT.

V and J are TRBV6-4 and TRBJ1-1; D perhaps matches TRBD1 (5 bases). Deletions cut 2 bases from V and 0 bases from J, with 7 bases between. CDR3 length: 14 residues. Germline V gives CDR1 MRHNA, CDR2 SNTAGT. The CDR3 nucleotides are TGTGCCAGCAGTGACGGACATTTGAACACTGAAGCTTTCTTT. Its translation is CASSDGHLNTEAFF.

The chain joins TRBV10-1 to TRBJ2-3; D is ambiguous. Trimming pared 4 bases from V and 4 bases from J, leaving 3 bases between. There are 11 residues in the CDR3. Germline CDR1 WNHNN, CDR2 SYGVQD (reference sequence). The CDR3 sequence: CASSGPDTQYF. The DNA for the CDR3 is TGCGCCAGCAGTGGGCCAGATACGCAGTATTTT.

The chain carries TRBV30 and TRBJ2-2, with D uncertain. The CDR3 runs 13 residues. Germline V lookup: CDR1 GTSNPN, CDR2 SVGIG (reference sequence). Between the trimmed V and J ends, which lost 1 base and 0 bases, there was a span of 3 bases. CDR3 nucleotide sequence: TGTGCCTGGAGTGGATCGAACACCGGGGAGCTGTTTTTT. Protein product: CAWSGSNTGELFF.

The chain has TRBV7-8 and TRBJ1-1; D is perhaps TRBD1 (6 bases). The CDR3 has 15 amino acids. Trimming cost V 2 bases and J 4 bases, with 14 bases left between them. The germline V gene has CDR1 SGHVS and CDR2 FQNEAQ. The DNA for the CDR3 is TGTGCCAGCAGCTTAATCGGGCAGGGGTTCACTGAAGCTTTCTTT. It is translated as CASSLIGQGFTEAFF.

The V call is TRBV5-6, the J call TRBJ1-1; 7 nucleotides agree with TRBD1. The CDR3 contains 13 residues. J was trimmed by 3 bases and V by 4 bases; bases with no gene match: 3. CDR1 SGHDT and CDR2 YYEEEE come from the germline V gene. The CDR3 is CASSQTGDTEAFF. The CDR3 DNA reads as TGTGCCAGCAGCCAAACAGGGGACACTGAAGCTTTCTTT.

The chain combines TRBV5-4 with TRBJ1-1; 8 nucleotides align to TRBD1. Unmatched junction bases numbered 8, after V lost 0 bases and J lost 10 bases. There are 14 residues in the CDR3. In germline, CDR1 is SGHNT, CDR2 YYREEE (reference sequence). As DNA, the CDR3 is TGTGCCAGCAGCTTGGGGGGGACAGGATTATCAGCTTTCTTT. Protein sequence: CASSLGGTGLSAFF.

The chain links TRBV2 to TRBJ2-1; 7 bases agree with TRBD1. CDR1 and CDR2 from the germline V gene are SNHLY and FYNNEI. The CDR3 contains 13 residues. Trimming took 11 bases from V and 9 from J; bases not matched to a gene: 13. The DNA of the CDR3 is TGTGCCTCCCACGGCGCCAGGGGGATTGAGCAGTTCTTC. Encoded protein: CASHGARGIEQFF. Based on the CDR3 plus reference TRBV2 and TRBJ2-1, the full variable domain is EPEVTQTPSHQVTQMGQEVILRCVPISNHLYFYWYRQILGQKVEFLVSFYNNEISEKSEIFDDQFSVERPDGSNFTLKIRSTKLEDSAMYFCASHGARGIEQFFGPGTRLTVL.

This chain uses TRBV6-1 with TRBJ2-1; 12 nucleotides match TRBD2. The CDR3 has 13 residues. Looked up from germline, CDR1 is MNHNS and CDR2 is SASEGT. Losses at the gene ends were 11 bases for V and 5 bases for J; bases not matched to a gene: 4. This CDR3 is CAGRTSGDNEQFF. The CDR3 nucleotides are TGTGCCGGAAGGACTAGCGGGGACAATGAGCAGTTCTTC.

The chain joins TRBV6-6 to TRBJ2-7, with 7 bases matching TRBD1. Germline assignment: CDR1 MNHNY and CDR2 SVGAGI (reference sequence). The V gene end was trimmed by 6 bases and the J gene end by 2 bases; junction bases not matched to a gene: 7. The CDR3 totals 14 residues. The CDR3 spells CASRSGQPPYEQYF. In DNA form, the CDR3 reads TGTGCCAGCAGGTCGGGACAGCCACCCTACGAGCAGTACTTC.

The CDR3 here is CASSLAPVSTDTQYF. In DNA, the CDR3 is TGCGCCAGCAGCCTTGCCCCGGTGAGCACAGATACGCAGTATTTT. The genes are TRBV5-1 and TRBJ2-3; D not certain. The CDR3 is made up of 15 amino acids. Germline loops: CDR1 SGHRS, CDR2 YFSETQ. Trimming took 4 bases from V and 0 from J, leaving 12 bases between them.

V and J are TRBV9 and TRBJ1-1; a possible D gene is TRBD1 (6 bases). Germline V gene sequence: CDR1 SGDLS, CDR2 YYNGEE. The V end was cut by 0 bases, the J end by 1 base, with 10 bases between. The CDR3 runs 15 residues. CDR3 sequence reads: CASSVGGRGNTEAFF. In DNA, the CDR3 is TGTGCCAGCAGCGTAGGCGGCAGGGGGAACACTGAAGCTTTCTTT.

The V call is TRBV27, the J call TRBJ1-1; 7 bases agree with TRBD1. CDR1 is MNHEY, CDR2 SMNVEV, per germline (reference sequence). The CDR3 consists of 13 residues. The ends lost 5 bases at V and 3 bases at J; junction bases unmatched: 3. CDR3 sequence reads: CASSPDRDTEAFF. CDR3 sequence (DNA): TGTGCCAGCAGTCCCGACAGGGACACTGAAGCTTTCTTT.

This chain's CDR3 is CASSDRGNQPQHF. The CDR3 bases are TGTGCCAGCAGTGACAGGGGTAATCAGCCCCAGCATTTT. The rearrangement links TRBV28 to TRBJ1-5; TRBD1 aligns across 8 bases. Germline trimming cut 5 bases from V and 4 bases from J; bases unmatched to any gene: 1. This CDR3 contains 13 residues. Germline V lookup: CDR1 MDHEN, CDR2 SYDVKM.

The chain uses TRBV18 and TRBJ1-2; D remains ambiguous. V gave up 3 bases and J gave up 4 bases, with 12 bases separating them. Looked up from germline, CDR1 is KGHSH and CDR2 is LQKENI. The CDR3 sequence is 14 residues long. The CDR3 DNA reads as TGTGCCAGCTCACCGGGCAGCCGCCCCTATGGCTACACCTTC. It translates to CASSPGSRPYGYTF.

The chain combines TRBV15 with TRBJ2-5; 12 bases fit TRBD2. Germline V gives CDR1 LNHNV, CDR2 YYDKDF (reference sequence). J was trimmed by 5 bases and V by 1 base; bases with no gene match: 11. CDR3 length: 18 residues. The CDR3 here is CATSRARVLAGGGETQYF. In nucleotides, the CDR3 is TGTGCCACCAGCAGAGCGCGGGTACTAGCGGGAGGTGGGGAGACCCAGTACTTC.

This clone is a singleton in its sample. The gene calls are TRBV5-6 and TRBJ1-5; 8 positions match TRBD1. Germline CDR1 and CDR2: SGHDT and YYEEEE. The V segment lost 4 bases and the J segment 0 bases; nucleotides outside the gene matches: 3. This CDR3 has 15 amino acids. As DNA, the CDR3 is TGTGCCAGCAGCAACAGGGGGTATAGCAATCAGCCCCAGCATTTT. Protein product: CASSNRGYSNQPQHF.